One sample yielded the 3 T cell receptor beta chains listed below, sequenced in a study of OX40 agonist ivuxolimab in advanced cancers. Sequencing was performed with immunoSEQ multiplex PCR; in TCRdb, only in-frame clones are kept and a portion is missing. The sample consists of roughly 50,000 clones, roughly 92% of them appearing once. Source: CD4+ or CD8+ T cells sorted from blood, taken in a trial of the OX40 agonist ivuxolimab. These receptors were taken from an adult with an advanced solid tumor such as melanoma, head and neck, liver or kidney cancer.

V gene TRBV28 combines with J gene TRBJ2-5; 10 nucleotides match TRBD2. J gave up 4 bases and V 2 bases, and 10 bases lay outside the gene matches. The CDR3 is 17 amino acids. Germline V gene data show CDR1 as MDHEN and CDR2 as SYDVKM. CDR3 coding DNA: TGTGCCAGCAGTTTAGTCCTAGCGGGGGACGGTGGAGAGACCCAGTACTTC. Translation: CASSLVLAGDGGETQYF.

The J gene is TRBJ1-1, the V gene TRBV6-6, with D hard to call. This CDR3 has 16 residues. V dropped 6 bases and J dropped 1 base, with 18 bases sitting between them. Germline CDR1 is MNHNY and CDR2 is SVGAGI (reference sequence). The DNA for the CDR3 is TGTGCCAGCAGCTTTACCCCTCGGACGGGGAACACTGAAGCTTTCTTT. This encodes CASSFTPRTGNTEAFF.

This clone was seen only once. The V and J genes are TRBV19 and TRBJ2-3; no firm D call. V dropped 5 bases and J dropped 0 bases, with 12 bases sitting between them. Germline V gives CDR1 LNHDA, CDR2 SQIVND (reference sequence). CDR3 length equals 15 residues. For the CDR3, the DNA is TGTGCCAGTAGTCCCCGACTGGAAAGCACAGATACGCAGTATTTT. Translation: CASSPRLESTDTQYF.